What follows is one TCR beta chain and its context. This sample was taken from a study of blood T cells in healthy people across ages. Study details: With template switching, about one barcoded beta molecule was captured per two T cells.

Using a J-beta primer mix together with a sample-barcoded 5' primer, a second PCR was run for roughly 7 to 11 cycles. TCRdb reanalysed the 5' RACE reads using MiXCR and keeps one entry per CDR3 protein. Of about 680,000 distinct CDR3 sequences in the sample, around 49% were seen once. CDR3 length: 16 amino acids. CDR1 SGHTA and CDR2 FQGNSA come from the germline V gene. V lost 2 bases to trimming and J lost 9 bases, with 20 bases between them. This TCR was sampled from a woman aged 60 to 75 in good health. The material sequenced was blood. The chain carries TRBV7-2 and TRBJ2-1, with a possible D match to TRBD2 (5 bases). The chain's CDR3 is CASSLRIGRGESEQFF. CDR3 bases: TGTGCCAGCAGCTTACGTATTGGGAGAGGAGAATCTGAGCAGTTCTTC.